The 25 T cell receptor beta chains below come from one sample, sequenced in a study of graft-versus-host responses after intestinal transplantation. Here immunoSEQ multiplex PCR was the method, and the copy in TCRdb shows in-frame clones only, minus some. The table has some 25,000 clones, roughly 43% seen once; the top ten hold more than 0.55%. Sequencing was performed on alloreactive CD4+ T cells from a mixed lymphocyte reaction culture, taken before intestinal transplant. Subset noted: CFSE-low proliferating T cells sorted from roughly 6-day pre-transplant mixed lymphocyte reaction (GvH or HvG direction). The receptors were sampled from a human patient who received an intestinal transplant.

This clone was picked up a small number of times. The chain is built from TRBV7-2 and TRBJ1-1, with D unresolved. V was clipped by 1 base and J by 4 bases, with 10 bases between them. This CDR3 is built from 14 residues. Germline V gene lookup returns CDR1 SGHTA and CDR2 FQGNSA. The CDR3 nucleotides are TGTGCCAGCAGCTTAGAAGCCCTCGGCACTGAAGCTTTCTTT. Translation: CASSLEALGTEAFF.

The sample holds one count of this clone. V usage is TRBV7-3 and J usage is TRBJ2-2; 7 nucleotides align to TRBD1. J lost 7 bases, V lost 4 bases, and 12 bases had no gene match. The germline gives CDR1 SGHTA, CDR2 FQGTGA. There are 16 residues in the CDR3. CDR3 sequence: CASSSRATGAVGELFF. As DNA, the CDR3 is TGTGCCAGCAGCTCTCGGGCTACAGGGGCTGTCGGGGAGCTGTTTTTT.

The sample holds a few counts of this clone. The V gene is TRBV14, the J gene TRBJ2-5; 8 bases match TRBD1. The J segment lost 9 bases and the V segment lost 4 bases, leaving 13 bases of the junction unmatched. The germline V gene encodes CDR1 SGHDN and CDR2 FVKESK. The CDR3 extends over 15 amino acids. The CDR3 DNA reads TGTGCCAGCAGCCTTCTACCGGACAGGGCGGGCGCCCAGTACTTC. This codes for CASSLLPDRAGAQYF.

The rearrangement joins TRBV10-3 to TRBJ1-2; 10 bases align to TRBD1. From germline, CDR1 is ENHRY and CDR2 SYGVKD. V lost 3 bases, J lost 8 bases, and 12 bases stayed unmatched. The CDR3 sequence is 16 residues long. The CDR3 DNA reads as TGTGCCATCAGTGATGATGGGACAGGGGTAGCAGAAGGCTACACCTTC. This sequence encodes CAISDDGTGVAEGYTF.

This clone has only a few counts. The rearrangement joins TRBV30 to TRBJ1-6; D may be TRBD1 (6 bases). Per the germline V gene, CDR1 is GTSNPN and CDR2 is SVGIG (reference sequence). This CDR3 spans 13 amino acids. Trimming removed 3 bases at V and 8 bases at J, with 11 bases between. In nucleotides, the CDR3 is TGTGCCTGGAGCGTCAGACAGGATTCACCCCTCCACTTT. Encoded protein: CAWSVRQDSPLHF.

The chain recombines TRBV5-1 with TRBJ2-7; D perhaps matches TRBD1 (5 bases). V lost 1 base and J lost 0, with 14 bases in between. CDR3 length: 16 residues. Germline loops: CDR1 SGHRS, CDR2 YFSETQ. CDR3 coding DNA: TGCGCCAGCAGCTTGAGCTATACCCAGGGCTCCTACGAGCAGTACTTC. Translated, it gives CASSLSYTQGSYEQYF.

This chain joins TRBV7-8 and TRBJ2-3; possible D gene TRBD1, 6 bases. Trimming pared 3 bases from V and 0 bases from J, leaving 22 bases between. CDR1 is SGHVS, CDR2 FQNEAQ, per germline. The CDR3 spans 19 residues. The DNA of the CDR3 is TGTGCCAGCAGCTTGGACCCTCGAGCAGGGGCGCTGAGCACAGATACGCAGTATTTT. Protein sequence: CASSLDPRAGALSTDTQYF.

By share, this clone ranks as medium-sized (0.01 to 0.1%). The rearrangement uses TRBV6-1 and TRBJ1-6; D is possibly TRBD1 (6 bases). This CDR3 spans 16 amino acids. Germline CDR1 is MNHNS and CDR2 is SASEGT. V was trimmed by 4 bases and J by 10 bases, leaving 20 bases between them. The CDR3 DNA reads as TGTGCCAGCAGTGTCAGCGGTGGGGGCACAGGATCACCCCTCCACTTT. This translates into CASSVSGGGTGSPLHF.

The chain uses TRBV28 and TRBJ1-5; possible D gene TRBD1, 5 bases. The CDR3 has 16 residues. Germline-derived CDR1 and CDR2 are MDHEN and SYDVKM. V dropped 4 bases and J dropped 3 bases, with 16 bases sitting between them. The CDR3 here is CASSYFWGSFNQPQHF. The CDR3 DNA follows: TGTGCCAGCAGTTATTTTTGGGGCTCTTTCAATCAGCCCCAGCATTTT.

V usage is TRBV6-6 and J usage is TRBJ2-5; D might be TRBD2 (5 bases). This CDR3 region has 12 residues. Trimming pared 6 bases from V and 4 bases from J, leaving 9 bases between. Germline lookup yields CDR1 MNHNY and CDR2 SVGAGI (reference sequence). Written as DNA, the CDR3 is TGTGCCAGCAGCCCCAGCGGAGAGACCCAGTACTTC. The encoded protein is CASSPSGETQYF.

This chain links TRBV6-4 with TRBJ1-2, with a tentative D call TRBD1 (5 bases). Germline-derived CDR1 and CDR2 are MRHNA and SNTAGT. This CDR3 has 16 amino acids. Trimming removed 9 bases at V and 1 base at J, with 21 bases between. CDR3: CARRAGGVSFNYGYTF. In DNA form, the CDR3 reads TGTGCCAGAAGGGCGGGGGGGGTTTCCTTTAACTATGGCTACACCTTC.

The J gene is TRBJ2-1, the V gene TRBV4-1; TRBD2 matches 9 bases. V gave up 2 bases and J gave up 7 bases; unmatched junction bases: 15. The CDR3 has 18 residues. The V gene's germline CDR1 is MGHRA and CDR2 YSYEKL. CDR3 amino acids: CASSQNRGASGTRNEQFF. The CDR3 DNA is TGCGCCAGCAGCCAAAATCGGGGGGCTAGCGGGACTAGGAATGAGCAGTTCTTC.

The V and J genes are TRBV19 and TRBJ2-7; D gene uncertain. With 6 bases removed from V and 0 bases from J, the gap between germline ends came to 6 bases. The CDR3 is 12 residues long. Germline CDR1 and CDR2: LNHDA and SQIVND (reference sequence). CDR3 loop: CASRQSSYEQYF. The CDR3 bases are TGTGCCAGTAGACAGAGCTCCTACGAGCAGTACTTC.

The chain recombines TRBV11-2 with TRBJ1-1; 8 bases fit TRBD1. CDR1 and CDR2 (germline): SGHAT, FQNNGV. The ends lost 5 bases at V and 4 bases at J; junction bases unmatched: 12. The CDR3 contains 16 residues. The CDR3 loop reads CASSRGQGARSTEAFF. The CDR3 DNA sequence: TGTGCCAGCAGCCGAGGGCAGGGGGCGCGGAGCACTGAAGCTTTCTTT. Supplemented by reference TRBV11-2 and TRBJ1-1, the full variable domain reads EAGVAQSPRYKIIEKRQSVAFWCNPISGHATLYWYQQILGQGPKLLIQFQNNGVVDDSQLPKDRFSAERLKGVDSTLKIQPAKLEDSAVYLCASSRGQGARSTEAFFGQGTRLTVV.

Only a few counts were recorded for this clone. The CDR3 loop is CASSQVGTGRTYGYTF. Here the CDR3 DNA reads TGTGCCAGCAGCCAAGTCGGGACAGGGAGGACCTATGGCTACACCTTC. The rearrangement joins TRBV4-2 to TRBJ1-2; 9 bases are a match to TRBD1. Trimming took 1 base from V and 4 from J; bases not matched to a gene: 7. Looked up from germline, CDR1 is LGHNA and CDR2 is YNFKEQ. The CDR3 is made up of 16 amino acids.

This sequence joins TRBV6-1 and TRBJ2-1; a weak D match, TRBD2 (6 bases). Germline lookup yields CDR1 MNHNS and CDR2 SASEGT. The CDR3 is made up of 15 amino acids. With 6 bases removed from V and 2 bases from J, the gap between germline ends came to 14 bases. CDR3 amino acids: CASSRASEAYNEQFF. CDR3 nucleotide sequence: TGTGCCAGCAGCCGCGCTAGCGAGGCCTACAATGAGCAGTTCTTC.

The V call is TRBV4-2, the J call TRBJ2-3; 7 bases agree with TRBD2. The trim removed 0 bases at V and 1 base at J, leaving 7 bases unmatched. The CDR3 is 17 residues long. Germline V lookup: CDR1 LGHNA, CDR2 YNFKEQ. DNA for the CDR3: TGTGCCAGCAGCCAAGAAGGAGCGGGGTCCGGCACAGATACGCAGTATTTT. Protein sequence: CASSQEGAGSGTDTQYF.

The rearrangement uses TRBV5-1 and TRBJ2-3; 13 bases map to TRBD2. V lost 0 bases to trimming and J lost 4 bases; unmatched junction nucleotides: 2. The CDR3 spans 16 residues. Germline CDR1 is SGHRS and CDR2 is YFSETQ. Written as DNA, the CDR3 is TGCGCCAGCAGCTTGGGACTAGCGGGGGGTTCAGATACGCAGTATTTT. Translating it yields CASSLGLAGGSDTQYF.

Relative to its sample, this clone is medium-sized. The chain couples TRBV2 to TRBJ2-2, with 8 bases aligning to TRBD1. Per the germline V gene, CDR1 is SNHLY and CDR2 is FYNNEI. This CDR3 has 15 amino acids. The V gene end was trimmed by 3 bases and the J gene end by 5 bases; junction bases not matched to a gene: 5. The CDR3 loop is CASSEDRVQTGELFF. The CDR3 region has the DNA TGTGCCAGCAGTGAGGACAGGGTTCAAACCGGGGAGCTGTTTTTT.

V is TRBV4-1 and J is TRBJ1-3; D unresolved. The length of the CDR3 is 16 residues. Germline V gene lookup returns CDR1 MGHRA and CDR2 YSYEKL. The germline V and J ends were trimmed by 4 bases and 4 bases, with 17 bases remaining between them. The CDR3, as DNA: TGCGCCAGCAGCCCAAGATCCCCCCTCACAGGAAACACCATATATTTT. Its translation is CASSPRSPLTGNTIYF.

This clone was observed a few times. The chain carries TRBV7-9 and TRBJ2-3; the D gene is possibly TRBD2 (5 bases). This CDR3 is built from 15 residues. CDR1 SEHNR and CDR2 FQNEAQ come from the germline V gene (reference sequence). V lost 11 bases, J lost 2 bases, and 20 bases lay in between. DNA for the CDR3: TGTGCCGTAATCGGGGTCTTCGGGTCCACAGATACGCAGTATTTT. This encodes CAVIGVFGSTDTQYF.

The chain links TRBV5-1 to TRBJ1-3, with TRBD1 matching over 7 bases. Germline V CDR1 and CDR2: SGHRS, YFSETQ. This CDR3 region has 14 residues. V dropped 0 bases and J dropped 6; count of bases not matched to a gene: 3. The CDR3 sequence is CASSLAQGVNTIYF. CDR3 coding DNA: TGCGCCAGCAGCTTGGCCCAGGGGGTAAACACCATATATTTT.

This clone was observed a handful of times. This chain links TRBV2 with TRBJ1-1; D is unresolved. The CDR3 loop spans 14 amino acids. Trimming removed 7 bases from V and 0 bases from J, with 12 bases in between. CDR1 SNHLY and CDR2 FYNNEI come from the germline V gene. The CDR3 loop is CASKRDLVNTEAFF. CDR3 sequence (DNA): TGTGCCAGCAAGAGGGATTTAGTGAACACTGAAGCTTTCTTT.

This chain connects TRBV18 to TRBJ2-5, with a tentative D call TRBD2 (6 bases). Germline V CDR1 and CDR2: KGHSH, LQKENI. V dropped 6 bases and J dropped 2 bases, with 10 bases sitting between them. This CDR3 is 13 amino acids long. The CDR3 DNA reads TGTGCCAGCTCCCGGGACTTACAAGAGACCCAGTACTTC. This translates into CASSRDLQETQYF.

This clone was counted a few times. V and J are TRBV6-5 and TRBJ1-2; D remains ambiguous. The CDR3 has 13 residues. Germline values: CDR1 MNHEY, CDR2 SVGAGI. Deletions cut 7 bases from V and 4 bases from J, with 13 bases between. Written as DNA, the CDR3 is TGTGCCAGCACCAGCGGACCCCTCTATGGCTACACCTTC. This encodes CASTSGPLYGYTF.